Listed below are T cell receptor beta chains from one sample, sequenced in a study of T cells in pancreatic ductal adenocarcinoma. Sequencing used immunoSEQ multiplex PCR; TCRdb keeps in-frame clones, though not all of them. In the table there are roughly 4,700 clones, roughly 80% of which are singletons. Sequencing used pancreatic tumor tissue. These receptors all come from a human donor with pancreatic ductal adenocarcinoma. The donor label of this sample is uncertain. The CDR3 runs from the conserved cysteine through the conserved F or W. Fields, in order: D gene, J gene, V gene, clone size, CDR3 DNA, CDR3 protein. The D gene is left open where the match is weak. Part of the rows lack a size; the others show once, few, many or a class for expanded clones.

d_gene: .
j_gene: TRBJ2-7
v_gene: TRBV2
abundance: .
CDR3nt: TGTGCCAGCAGGTCCTCCCCCGCCTACGAGCAGTACTTC
CDR3aa: CASRSSPAYEQYF

d_gene: TRBD2
j_gene: TRBJ2-5
v_gene: TRBV5-6
abundance: .
CDR3nt: TGTGCCAGCAGCTCCTCCTTTGCGGGAGCGGAACAAGAGACCCAGTACTTC
CDR3aa: CASSSSFAGAEQETQYF

d_gene: TRBD1
j_gene: TRBJ1-2
v_gene: TRBV7-2
abundance: few
CDR3nt: TGTGCCAGCAGCTCAGGGACAGGGAATTATGGCTACACCTTC
CDR3aa: CASSSGTGNYGYTF

d_gene: TRBD1
j_gene: TRBJ1-2
v_gene: TRBV28
abundance: .
CDR3nt: TGTGCCAGCAGCCCTAGGAGGACAGGGGGCGCGGGCTATGGCTACACCTTC
CDR3aa: CASSPRRTGGAGYGYTF

d_gene: .
j_gene: TRBJ1-3
v_gene: TRBV9
abundance: .
CDR3nt: TGTGCCAGCAGCCTAGACAGTGCCGACCGAAACACCATATATTTT
CDR3aa: CASSLDSADRNTIYF

d_gene: .
j_gene: TRBJ2-1
v_gene: TRBV9
abundance: .
CDR3nt: TGTGCCAGCAGCGTCGGCGCGAGCTCCTACAATGAGCAGTTCTTC
CDR3aa: CASSVGASSYNEQFF

d_gene: TRBD1
j_gene: TRBJ1-5
v_gene: TRBV19
abundance: .
CDR3nt: TGTGCCAGTAGTGGCCGGGACAGGTATAGCAATCAGCCCCAGCATTTT
CDR3aa: CASSGRDRYSNQPQHF

d_gene: TRBD1
j_gene: TRBJ2-2
v_gene: TRBV7-2
abundance: once
CDR3nt: TGTGCCAGCTCTCACCGAGAGGGGGCGACCACCGGGGAGCTGTTTTTT
CDR3aa: CASSHREGATTGELFF

d_gene: .
j_gene: TRBJ2-1
v_gene: TRBV19
abundance: .
CDR3nt: TGTGCCAGTACCACCAGCCGGGACCAGAGCTCCTACAATGAGCAGTTCTTC
CDR3aa: CASTTSRDQSSYNEQFF

d_gene: TRBD1
j_gene: TRBJ1-2
v_gene: TRBV27
abundance: .
CDR3nt: TGTGCCAGCAGTCTCGGGACAGGGGCTGCCTATGGCTACACCTTC
CDR3aa: CASSLGTGAAYGYTF

d_gene: TRBD2
j_gene: TRBJ2-7
v_gene: TRBV5-1
abundance: .
CDR3nt: TGCGCCAGCAGCTTGGGCGGGAGGGCGTACGAGCAGTACTTC
CDR3aa: CASSLGGRAYEQYF

d_gene: TRBD2
j_gene: TRBJ2-7
v_gene: TRBV4-2
abundance: .
CDR3nt: TGTGCCAGCAGCCAGCAAGACGGTGGCGGCGGGGGGGCCTCCTACGAGCAGTACTTC
CDR3aa: CASSQQDGGGGGASYEQYF

d_gene: .
j_gene: TRBJ2-3
v_gene: TRBV19
abundance: .
CDR3nt: TGTGCCAGTAGTTCCCAAACGCGCCAGGGATCAGATACGCAGTATTTT
CDR3aa: CASSSQTRQGSDTQYF

d_gene: TRBD1
j_gene: TRBJ2-1
v_gene: TRBV9
abundance: .
CDR3nt: TGTGCCAGCAGCCCACGGACAGGGGGCAATGAGCAGTTCTTC
CDR3aa: CASSPRTGGNEQFF

d_gene: TRBD1
j_gene: TRBJ1-2
v_gene: TRBV7-3
abundance: .
CDR3nt: TGTGCCAGCAGCTTTGGAGACAGGGGGCCGGCCACCTTC
CDR3aa: CASSFGDRGPATF

d_gene: .
j_gene: TRBJ1-2
v_gene: TRBV11-2
abundance: once
CDR3nt: TGTGCCAGCTCCAAGGGGCCTGGCTATGGCTACACCTTC
CDR3aa: CASSKGPGYGYTF

d_gene: TRBD2
j_gene: TRBJ2-3
v_gene: TRBV9
abundance: .
CDR3nt: TGTGCCAGCAGCCTATCGTCGACTAGCGGGGGCCGCACAGATACGCAGTATTTT
CDR3aa: CASSLSSTSGGRTDTQYF

d_gene: TRBD2
j_gene: TRBJ2-7
v_gene: TRBV28
abundance: .
CDR3nt: TGTGCCAGCAGCTCGGGACTAGCGGGAGTCACCTACGAGCAGTACTTC
CDR3aa: CASSSGLAGVTYEQYF

d_gene: TRBD1
j_gene: TRBJ2-7
v_gene: TRBV30
abundance: .
CDR3nt: TGTGCCTGGAGTGTGGTTGGACAGGGGCCGCGAACCAGCTCCTACGAGCAGTACTTC
CDR3aa: CAWSVVGQGPRTSSYEQYF

d_gene: TRBD1
j_gene: TRBJ2-1
v_gene: TRBV14
abundance: .
CDR3nt: TGTGCCAGCAGCCTTTCTGCGGACAGGGGCGTCCATGTGTCCTACAATGAGCAGTTCTTC
CDR3aa: CASSLSADRGVHVSYNEQFF

d_gene: TRBD1
j_gene: TRBJ1-4
v_gene: TRBV5-5
abundance: .
CDR3nt: TGTGCCAGCAGCACAACAGGGGCGGATGAAAAACTGTTTTTT
CDR3aa: CASSTTGADEKLFF

d_gene: TRBD1
j_gene: TRBJ1-1
v_gene: TRBV25-1
abundance: few
CDR3nt: TGTGCCAGCAGTGGACACAGGGGGCCTAACACTGAAGCTTTCTTT
CDR3aa: CASSGHRGPNTEAFF

d_gene: TRBD1
j_gene: TRBJ1-1
v_gene: TRBV30
abundance: .
CDR3nt: TGTGCCTGGACAGGGGGGACTTCGAACACTGAAGCTTTCTTT
CDR3aa: CAWTGGTSNTEAFF

d_gene: .
j_gene: TRBJ1-5
v_gene: TRBV5-8
abundance: .
CDR3nt: TGTGCCAGCACCTCAAACTCCCGGGGGGCTGGGAGCAATCAGCCCCAGCATTTT
CDR3aa: CASTSNSRGAGSNQPQHF

d_gene: TRBD2
j_gene: TRBJ2-1
v_gene: TRBV29-1
abundance: .
CDR3nt: TGCAGCGTTGAAGATTATGCGGGAGGGCCGGGTGAGCAGTTCTTC
CDR3aa: CSVEDYAGGPGEQFF

d_gene: .
j_gene: TRBJ2-1
v_gene: TRBV6-5
abundance: .
CDR3nt: TGTGCCACCCGGGGGCCCTACAATGAGCAGTTCTTC
CDR3aa: CATRGPYNEQFF

d_gene: .
j_gene: TRBJ2-1
v_gene: TRBV10-2
abundance: .
CDR3nt: TGCGCCAGCAGTGAGTCGATGGGTCCTGTTTCCTACAATGAGCAGTTCTTC
CDR3aa: CASSESMGPVSYNEQFF

d_gene: .
j_gene: TRBJ2-1
v_gene: TRBV7-9
abundance: .
CDR3nt: TGTGCCAGCAGCTTAGCGGAATTACATGAGCAGTTCTTC
CDR3aa: CASSLAELHEQFF

d_gene: TRBD2
j_gene: TRBJ2-1
v_gene: TRBV5-4
abundance: .
CDR3nt: TGTGCCAGCAGCTTACCGGGACTAGCGGGAGGCTCCATGGTTAATGAGCAGTTCTTC
CDR3aa: CASSLPGLAGGSMVNEQFF

d_gene: .
j_gene: TRBJ1-1
v_gene: TRBV6-1
abundance: .
CDR3nt: TGTGCCAGCAGTGAAGCGCGGGGGGGGCTGGGCACTGAAGCTTTCTTT
CDR3aa: CASSEARGGLGTEAFF

d_gene: TRBD1
j_gene: TRBJ2-5
v_gene: TRBV7-6
abundance: few
CDR3nt: TGTGCCAGCAGCTTAGCGGGACAGTGGCTGGAGACCCAGTACTTC
CDR3aa: CASSLAGQWLETQYF

d_gene: TRBD1
j_gene: TRBJ2-7
v_gene: TRBV6-5
abundance: once
CDR3nt: TGTGCCAGCAGTTACTCAGGGACAGGGACCTACGAGCAGTACTTC
CDR3aa: CASSYSGTGTYEQYF

d_gene: .
j_gene: TRBJ2-5
v_gene: TRBV7-9
abundance: .
CDR3nt: TGTGCCAGCAGCTTCCTAGGGGGGGGCGGTAAAGAGACCCAGTACTTC
CDR3aa: CASSFLGGGGKETQYF

d_gene: TRBD1
j_gene: TRBJ2-6
v_gene: TRBV28
abundance: .
CDR3nt: TGTGCCAGCAACACAGGGGGCTCTGGGGCCAACGTCCTGACTTTC
CDR3aa: CASNTGGSGANVLTF

d_gene: .
j_gene: TRBJ1-2
v_gene: TRBV15
abundance: .
CDR3nt: TGTGCCACCAGCATCCCTCGATATGGCTACACCTTC
CDR3aa: CATSIPRYGYTF

d_gene: TRBD2
j_gene: TRBJ2-2
v_gene: TRBV2
abundance: .
CDR3nt: TGTGCCAGCAGTCCCTCCCAAGGGCTAGCGGAAAGGAACACCGGGGAGCTGTTTTTT
CDR3aa: CASSPSQGLAERNTGELFF

d_gene: TRBD1
j_gene: TRBJ1-5
v_gene: TRBV5-4
abundance: .
CDR3nt: TGTGCCAGCAGCTTGCGGCCGGACAGGGGAAAAAATCAGCCCCAGCATTTT
CDR3aa: CASSLRPDRGKNQPQHF

d_gene: TRBD1
j_gene: TRBJ2-1
v_gene: TRBV5-1
abundance: .
CDR3nt: TGCGCCAGCAGCTTACTACCAGGGACAGGGGCCAGCAATGAGCAGTTCTTC
CDR3aa: CASSLLPGTGASNEQFF

d_gene: TRBD2
j_gene: TRBJ2-1
v_gene: TRBV7-2
abundance: .
CDR3nt: TGTGCCAGCAGCTTAGAAAGTGTAGCGGGACCCCCCTACAATGAGCAGTTCTTC
CDR3aa: CASSLESVAGPPYNEQFF

d_gene: TRBD1
j_gene: TRBJ1-2
v_gene: TRBV4-1
abundance: .
CDR3nt: TGCGCCAGCAGCCAAGATCTCGACAGGGGTCACCCCTTCTTC
CDR3aa: CASSQDLDRGHPFF

d_gene: TRBD2
j_gene: TRBJ2-1
v_gene: TRBV19
abundance: .
CDR3nt: TGTGCCAGTAGTATAGTTAAGACTAGCGGGGGGCCCTTAAGCTCCTACAATGAGCAGTTCTTC
CDR3aa: CASSIVKTSGGPLSSYNEQFF

d_gene: .
j_gene: TRBJ1-5
v_gene: TRBV6-5
abundance: .
CDR3nt: TGTGCCAGCAGTCGGACATATTATAGCAATCAGCCCCAGCATTTT
CDR3aa: CASSRTYYSNQPQHF

d_gene: TRBD2
j_gene: TRBJ2-1
v_gene: TRBV10-3
abundance: .
CDR3nt: TGTGCCATCAGTACAGGACTAGCGGGGGGACCGGTTGGCACCTACAATGAGCAGTTCTTC
CDR3aa: CAISTGLAGGPVGTYNEQFF

d_gene: .
j_gene: TRBJ2-7
v_gene: TRBV5-6
abundance: once
CDR3nt: TGTGCCAGCAGCTTAATAAACGCCGGGACATGGACCTACGAGCAGTACTTC
CDR3aa: CASSLINAGTWTYEQYF

d_gene: .
j_gene: TRBJ1-2
v_gene: TRBV19
abundance: .
CDR3nt: TGTGCCAGTAGTTTAATGGGAGGGCTTGGCACCTTC
CDR3aa: CASSLMGGLGTF